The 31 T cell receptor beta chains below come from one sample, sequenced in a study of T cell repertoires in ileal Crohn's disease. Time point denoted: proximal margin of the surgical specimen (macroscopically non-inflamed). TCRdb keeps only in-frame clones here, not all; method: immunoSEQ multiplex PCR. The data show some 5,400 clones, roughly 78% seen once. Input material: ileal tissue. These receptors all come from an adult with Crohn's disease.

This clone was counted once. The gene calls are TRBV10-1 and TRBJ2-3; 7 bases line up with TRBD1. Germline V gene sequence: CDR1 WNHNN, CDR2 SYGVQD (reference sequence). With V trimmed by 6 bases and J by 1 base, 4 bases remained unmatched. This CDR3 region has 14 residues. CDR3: CASSRDSRTDTQYF. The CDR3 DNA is TGCGCCAGCAGCCGGGACAGCCGCACAGATACGCAGTATTTT.

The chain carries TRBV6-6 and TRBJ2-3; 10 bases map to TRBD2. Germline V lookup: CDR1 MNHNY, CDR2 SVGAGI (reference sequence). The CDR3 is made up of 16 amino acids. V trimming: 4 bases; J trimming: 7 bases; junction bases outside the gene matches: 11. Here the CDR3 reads CASSSARSGGAHTQYF. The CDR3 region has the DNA TGTGCCAGCAGTTCCGCCAGGAGCGGGGGGGCCCATACGCAGTATTTT.

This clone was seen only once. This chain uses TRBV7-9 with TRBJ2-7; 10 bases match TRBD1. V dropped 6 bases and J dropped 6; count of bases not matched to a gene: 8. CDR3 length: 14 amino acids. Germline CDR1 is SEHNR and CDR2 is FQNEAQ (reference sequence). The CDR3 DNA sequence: TGTGCCAGCAGTTCGACAGGGGGCGCGGGCGAGCAGTACTTC. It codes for CASSSTGGAGEQYF.

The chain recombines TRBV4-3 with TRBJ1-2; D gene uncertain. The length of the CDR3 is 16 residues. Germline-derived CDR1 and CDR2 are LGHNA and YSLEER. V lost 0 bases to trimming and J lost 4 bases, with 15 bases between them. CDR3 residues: CASSQDWANSPYGYTF. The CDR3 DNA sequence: TGCGCCAGCAGCCAAGATTGGGCCAACTCACCCTATGGCTACACCTTC.

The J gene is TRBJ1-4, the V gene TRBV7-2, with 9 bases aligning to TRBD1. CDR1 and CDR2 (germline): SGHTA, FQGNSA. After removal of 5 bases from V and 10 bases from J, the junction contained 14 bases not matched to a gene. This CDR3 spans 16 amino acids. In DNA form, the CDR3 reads TGTGCCAGCAGCCCACGGGGGGACAGGGTTTTAGGAAAACTGTTTTTT. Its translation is CASSPRGDRVLGKLFF.

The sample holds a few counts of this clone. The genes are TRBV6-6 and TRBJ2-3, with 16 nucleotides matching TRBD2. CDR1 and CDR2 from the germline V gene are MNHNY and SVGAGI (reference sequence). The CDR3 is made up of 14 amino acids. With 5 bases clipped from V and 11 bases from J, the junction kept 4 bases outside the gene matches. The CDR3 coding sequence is TGTGCCAGCAGTCAAGGGACTAGCGGGGGGGGGCAGTATTTT. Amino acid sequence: CASSQGTSGGGQYF.

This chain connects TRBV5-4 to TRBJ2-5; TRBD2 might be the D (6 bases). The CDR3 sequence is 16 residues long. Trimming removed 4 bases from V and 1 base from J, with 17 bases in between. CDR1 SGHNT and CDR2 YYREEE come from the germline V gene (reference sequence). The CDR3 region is CASSPPGLGTQETQYF. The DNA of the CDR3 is TGTGCCAGCAGCCCGCCGGGACTGGGAACCCAAGAGACCCAGTACTTC.

The CDR3 DNA is TGTGCCAGCTCACCTACAGGGGAGCAGTTCTTC. Protein: CASSPTGEQFF. This chain joins TRBV18 and TRBJ2-1, with D possibly being TRBD1 (6 bases). Germline-derived CDR1 and CDR2 are KGHSH and LQKENI. V dropped 3 bases and J dropped 10 bases, with 7 bases sitting between them. This CDR3 spans 11 amino acids.

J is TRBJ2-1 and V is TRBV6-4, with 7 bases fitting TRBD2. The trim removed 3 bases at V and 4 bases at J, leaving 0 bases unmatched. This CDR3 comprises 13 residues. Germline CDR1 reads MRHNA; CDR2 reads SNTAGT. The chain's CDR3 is CASSEREYNEQFF. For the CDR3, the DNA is TGTGCCAGCAGTGAGCGGGAGTACAATGAGCAGTTCTTC.

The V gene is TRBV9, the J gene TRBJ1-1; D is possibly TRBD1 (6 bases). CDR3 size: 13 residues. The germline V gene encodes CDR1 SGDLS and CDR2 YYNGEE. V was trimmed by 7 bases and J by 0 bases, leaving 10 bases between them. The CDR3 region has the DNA TGTGCCAGCGGACAGTCCCTGAACACTGAAGCTTTCTTT. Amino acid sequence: CASGQSLNTEAFF.

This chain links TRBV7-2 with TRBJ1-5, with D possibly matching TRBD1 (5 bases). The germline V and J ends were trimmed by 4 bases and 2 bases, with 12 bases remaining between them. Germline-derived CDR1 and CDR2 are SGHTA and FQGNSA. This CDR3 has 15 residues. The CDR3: CASSSGRGRNQPQHF. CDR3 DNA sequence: TGTGCCAGCAGCTCTGGGAGGGGACGCAATCAGCCCCAGCATTTT.

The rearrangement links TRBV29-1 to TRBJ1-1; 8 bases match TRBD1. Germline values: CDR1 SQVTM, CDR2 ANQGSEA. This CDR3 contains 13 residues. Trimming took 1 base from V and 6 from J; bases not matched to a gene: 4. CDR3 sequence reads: CSVEVTQGAEAFF. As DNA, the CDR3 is TGCAGCGTTGAAGTCACACAGGGGGCTGAAGCTTTCTTT.

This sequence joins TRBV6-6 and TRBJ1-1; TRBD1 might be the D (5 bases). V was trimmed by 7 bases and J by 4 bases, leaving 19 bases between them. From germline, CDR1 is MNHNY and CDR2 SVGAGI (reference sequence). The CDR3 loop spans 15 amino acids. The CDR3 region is CASTTGSSRGTEAFF. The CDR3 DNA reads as TGTGCCAGCACCACGGGGTCCTCTAGGGGCACTGAAGCTTTCTTT.

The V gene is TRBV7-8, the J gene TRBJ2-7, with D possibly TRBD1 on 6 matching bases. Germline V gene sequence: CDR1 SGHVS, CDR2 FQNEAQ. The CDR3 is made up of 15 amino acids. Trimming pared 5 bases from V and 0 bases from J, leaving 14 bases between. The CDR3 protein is CASSPRQEASYEQYF. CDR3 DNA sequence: TGTGCCAGCAGCCCCCGACAGGAGGCCTCCTACGAGCAGTACTTC.

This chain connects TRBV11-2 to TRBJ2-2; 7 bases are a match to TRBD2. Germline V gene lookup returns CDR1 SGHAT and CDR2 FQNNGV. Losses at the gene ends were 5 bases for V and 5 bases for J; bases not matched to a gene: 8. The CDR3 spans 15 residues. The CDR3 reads CASSRQVGGTGELFF. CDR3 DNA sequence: TGTGCCAGCAGCCGGCAGGTCGGGGGGACCGGGGAGCTGTTTTTT.

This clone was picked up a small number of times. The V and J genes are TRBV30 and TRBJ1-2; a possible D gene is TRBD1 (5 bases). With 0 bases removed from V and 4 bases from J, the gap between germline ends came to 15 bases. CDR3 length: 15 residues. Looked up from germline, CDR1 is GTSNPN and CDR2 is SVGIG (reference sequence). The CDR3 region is CAWSVLGPYSYGYTF. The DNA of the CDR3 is TGTGCCTGGAGTGTACTGGGGCCGTACTCCTATGGCTACACCTTC.

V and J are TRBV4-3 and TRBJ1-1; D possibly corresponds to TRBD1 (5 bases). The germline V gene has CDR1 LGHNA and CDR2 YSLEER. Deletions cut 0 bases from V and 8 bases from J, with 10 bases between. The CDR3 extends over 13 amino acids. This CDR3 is CASSQDPRGEAFF. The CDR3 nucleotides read TGCGCCAGCAGCCAAGACCCCCGGGGGGAAGCTTTCTTT.

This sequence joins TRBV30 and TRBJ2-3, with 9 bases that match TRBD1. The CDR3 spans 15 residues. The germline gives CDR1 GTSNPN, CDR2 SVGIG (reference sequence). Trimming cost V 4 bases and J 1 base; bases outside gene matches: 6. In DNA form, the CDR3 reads TGTGCCTGGATGCCCAGGACAGGGGGCACAGATACGCAGTATTTT. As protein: CAWMPRTGGTDTQYF.

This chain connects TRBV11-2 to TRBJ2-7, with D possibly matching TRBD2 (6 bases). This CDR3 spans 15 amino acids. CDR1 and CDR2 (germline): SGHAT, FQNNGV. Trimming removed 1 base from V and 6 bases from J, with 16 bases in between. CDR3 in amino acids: CASSLGPGRYGEQYF. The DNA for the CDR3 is TGTGCCAGCAGCTTAGGGCCAGGGAGGTACGGCGAGCAGTACTTC.

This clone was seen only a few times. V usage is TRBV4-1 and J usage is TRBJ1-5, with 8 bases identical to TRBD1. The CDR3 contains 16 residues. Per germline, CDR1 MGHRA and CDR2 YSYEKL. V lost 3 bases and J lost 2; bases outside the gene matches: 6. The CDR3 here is CASSQAGGGGNQPQHF. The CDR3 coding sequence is TGCGCCAGCAGCCAGGCAGGGGGCGGGGGCAATCAGCCCCAGCATTTT.

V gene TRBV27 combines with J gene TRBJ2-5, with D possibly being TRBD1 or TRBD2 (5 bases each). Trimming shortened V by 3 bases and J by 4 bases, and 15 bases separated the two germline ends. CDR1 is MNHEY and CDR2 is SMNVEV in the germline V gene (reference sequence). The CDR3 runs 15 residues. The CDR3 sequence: CASSLAGASGETQYF. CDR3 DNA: TGTGCCAGCAGTTTGGCCGGGGCCTCGGGAGAGACCCAGTACTTC.

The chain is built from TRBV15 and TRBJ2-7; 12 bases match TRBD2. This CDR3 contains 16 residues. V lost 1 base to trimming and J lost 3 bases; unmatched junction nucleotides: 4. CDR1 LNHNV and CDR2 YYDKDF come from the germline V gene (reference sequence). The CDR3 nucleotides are TGTGCCACCAGCAGAGGGACTAGCGGGGCCCTCTACGAGCAGTACTTC. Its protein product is CATSRGTSGALYEQYF. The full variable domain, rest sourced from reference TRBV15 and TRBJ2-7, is DAMVIQNPRYQVTQFGKPVTLSCSQTLNHNVMYWYQQKSSQAPKLLFHYYDKDFNNEADTPDNFQSRRPNTSFCFLDIRSPGLGDTAMYLCATSRGTSGALYEQYFGPGTRLTVT.

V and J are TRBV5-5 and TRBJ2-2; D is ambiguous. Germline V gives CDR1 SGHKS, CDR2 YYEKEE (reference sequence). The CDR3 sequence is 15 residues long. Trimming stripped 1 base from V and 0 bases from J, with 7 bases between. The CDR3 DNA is TGTGCCAGCAGCTTGATGAAGACGAACACCGGGGAGCTGTTTTTT. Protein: CASSLMKTNTGELFF.

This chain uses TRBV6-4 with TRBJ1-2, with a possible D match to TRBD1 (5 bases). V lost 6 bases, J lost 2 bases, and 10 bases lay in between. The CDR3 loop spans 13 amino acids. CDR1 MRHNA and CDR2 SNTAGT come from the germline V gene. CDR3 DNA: TGTGCCAGCAGGGCCGACAGCAACTATGGCTACACCTTC. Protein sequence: CASRADSNYGYTF.

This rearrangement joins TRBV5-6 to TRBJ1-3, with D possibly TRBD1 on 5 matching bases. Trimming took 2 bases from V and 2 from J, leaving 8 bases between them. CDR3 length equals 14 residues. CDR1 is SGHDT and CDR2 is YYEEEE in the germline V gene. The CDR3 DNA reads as TGTGCCAGCAGCTTCGGACAAGCTGGAAACACCATATATTTT. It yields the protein CASSFGQAGNTIYF.

The CDR3 protein is CASSQGTGTHQPQHF. CDR3 DNA: TGTGCCAGCAGCCAGGGGACAGGGACACATCAGCCCCAGCATTTT. The chain couples TRBV16 to TRBJ1-5, with 9 bases identical to TRBD1. The V gene end was trimmed by 3 bases and the J gene end by 5 bases; junction bases not matched to a gene: 5. This CDR3 has 15 residues. CDR1 is KGHSY and CDR2 is FQNENV in the germline V gene.

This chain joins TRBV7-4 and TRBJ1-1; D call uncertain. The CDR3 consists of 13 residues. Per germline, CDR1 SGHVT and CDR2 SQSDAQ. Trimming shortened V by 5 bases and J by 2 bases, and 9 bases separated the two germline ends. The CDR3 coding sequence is TGTGCCAGCAGCACCGGGGTCAACACTGAAGCTTTCTTT. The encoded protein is CASSTGVNTEAFF.

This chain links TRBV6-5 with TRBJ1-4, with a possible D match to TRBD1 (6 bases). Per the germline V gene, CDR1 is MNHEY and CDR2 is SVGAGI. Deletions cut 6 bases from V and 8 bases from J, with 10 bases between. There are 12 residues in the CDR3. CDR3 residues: CASRKGGEKLFF. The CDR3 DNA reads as TGTGCCAGCAGGAAAGGGGGGGAAAAACTGTTTTTT.

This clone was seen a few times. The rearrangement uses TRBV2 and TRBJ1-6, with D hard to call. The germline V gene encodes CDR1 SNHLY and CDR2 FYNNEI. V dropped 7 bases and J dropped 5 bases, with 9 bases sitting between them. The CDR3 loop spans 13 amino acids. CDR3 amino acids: CASKSSDNSPLHF. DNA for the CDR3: TGTGCCAGCAAATCATCCGATAATTCACCCCTCCACTTT.

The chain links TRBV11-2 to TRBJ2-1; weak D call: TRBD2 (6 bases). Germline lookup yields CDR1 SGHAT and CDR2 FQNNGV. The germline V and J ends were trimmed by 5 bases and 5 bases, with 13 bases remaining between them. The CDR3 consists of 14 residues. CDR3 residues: CASSNPLANNEQFF. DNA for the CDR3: TGTGCCAGCAGCAACCCTCTAGCGAACAATGAGCAGTTCTTC.

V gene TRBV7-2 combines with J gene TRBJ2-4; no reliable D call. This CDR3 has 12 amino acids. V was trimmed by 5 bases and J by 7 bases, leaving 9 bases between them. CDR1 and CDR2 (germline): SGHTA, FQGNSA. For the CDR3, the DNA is TGTGCCAGCAGCCAAGACGGGAACATTCAGTACTTC. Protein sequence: CASSQDGNIQYF.